These 4 T cell receptor beta chains were all obtained from the same sample, sequenced in a study of Ad26.COV2.S vaccination and SARS-CoV-2 variants. The treatment denotes: roughly 19 received Ad26.COV2.S at low or high dose, single or two shots; several received placebo; per-sample allocation not given. Samples analyzed were those drawn on day 63 after the first vaccine or placebo injection. Clones were sequenced by immunoSEQ multiplex PCR, and TCRdb holds only the in-frame ones, with some missing. The table includes about 250,000 clones, around 87% detected once. Sample: peripheral blood, taken in a trial of Ad26.COV2.S vaccine versus placebo. The receptors come from a person aged 18-65 years who received the Ad26.COV2.S COVID-19 vaccine or a placebo.

The chain recombines TRBV15 with TRBJ1-4, with 10 bases identical to TRBD1. V was clipped by 7 bases and J by 2 bases; unmatched bases: 4. The V gene's germline CDR1 is LNHNV and CDR2 YYDKDF (reference sequence). The CDR3 runs 15 residues. CDR3 in amino acids: CATNRQGATNEKLFF. CDR3 bases: TGTGCCACCAATAGACAGGGGGCGACTAATGAAAAACTGTTTTTT.

The CDR3 nucleotides read TGCAGTGCTAGTTTAAGTTTGACTAGCGGCACAGATACGCAGTATTTT. This translates into CSASLSLTSGTDTQYF. This rearrangement joins TRBV20-1 to TRBJ2-3; TRBD2 matches 8 bases. Per germline, CDR1 DFQATT and CDR2 SNEGSKA (reference sequence). CDR3 length: 16 residues. J lost 1 base, V lost 3 bases, and 9 bases had no gene match.

This chain joins TRBV10-3 and TRBJ1-1, with D possibly being TRBD1 (5 bases). The CDR3 is made up of 13 amino acids. Trimming removed 6 bases from V and 2 bases from J, with 10 bases in between. Per the germline V gene, CDR1 is ENHRY and CDR2 is SYGVKD. CDR3 coding DNA: TGTGCCATCAGCCGAGGGGATAACACTGAAGCTTTCTTT. As protein: CAISRGDNTEAFF.

The chain uses TRBV28 and TRBJ2-7; D remains unclear. The V gene lost 2 bases and the J gene lost 2 bases, with 10 bases spanning the gap. The CDR3 sequence is 14 residues long. Per the germline V gene, CDR1 is MDHEN and CDR2 is SYDVKM. Here the CDR3 DNA reads TGTGCCAGCAGTTTAGTTGACACGACCTACGAGCAGTACTTC. Residues: CASSLVDTTYEQYF.